This passage covers 29 T cell receptor beta chains from one sample sequenced in a study of monozygotic twins with cystic fibrosis. Generated by immunoSEQ multiplex PCR, the TCRdb table keeps only in-frame clones and is missing some. The sample has 25,000 to 35,000 clones, 85% seen once; the top ten hold about 0.96%. The sequenced material came from blood. All receptors derive from a girl aged 2 to 10 with cystic fibrosis.

V usage is TRBV5-1 and J usage is TRBJ1-3; maybe TRBD1 (5 bases). CDR1 and CDR2 from the germline V gene are SGHRS and YFSETQ. Trimming removed 4 bases at V and 0 bases at J, with 17 bases between. This CDR3 has 17 residues. The DNA of the CDR3 is TGCGCCAGCAGCCAAGGGGACCGGACCAGCTCTGGAAACACCATATATTTT. This translates into CASSQGDRTSSGNTIYF.

The chain couples TRBV6-6 to TRBJ2-7; D uncertain. Trimming removed 6 bases from V and 3 bases from J, with 6 bases in between. This CDR3 comprises 11 residues. From germline, CDR1 is MNHNY and CDR2 SVGAGI (reference sequence). Here the CDR3 reads CASSLGYEQYF. DNA for the CDR3: TGTGCCAGCAGCCTAGGCTACGAGCAGTACTTC.

V gene TRBV4-1 combines with J gene TRBJ1-1; D call uncertain. The germline CDR1 and CDR2 sequences are MGHRA and YSYEKL. Trimming left V 1 base short and J 2 bases short, with 8 bases between. CDR3 length: 14 amino acids. The CDR3 nucleotides are TGCGCCAGCAGCCAAGCTTGGGGTAACACTGAAGCTTTCTTT. This sequence encodes CASSQAWGNTEAFF.

This rearrangement joins TRBV2 to TRBJ1-5; a possible D gene is TRBD1 (5 bases). Germline V gene sequence: CDR1 SNHLY, CDR2 FYNNEI. Trimming removed 6 bases from V and 9 bases from J, with 18 bases in between. The CDR3 has 14 amino acids. The CDR3 here is CASSNGAGLWPQHF. CDR3 nucleotide sequence: TGTGCCAGCAGCAATGGAGCAGGGTTGTGGCCCCAGCATTTT.

This rearrangement joins TRBV19 to TRBJ2-5, with a weak D call TRBD2 (6 bases). Germline values: CDR1 LNHDA, CDR2 SQIVND (reference sequence). The V gene lost 3 bases and the J gene lost 5 bases, with 16 bases spanning the gap. The CDR3 spans 15 residues. The CDR3 nucleotides are TGTGCCAGTAGTATGATGGGCGGGGCACAGGAGACCCAGTACTTC. Its protein product is CASSMMGGAQETQYF.

This rearrangement joins TRBV5-1 to TRBJ2-6, with D uncertain. Trimming pared 1 base from V and 2 bases from J, leaving 10 bases between. The length of the CDR3 is 16 residues. CDR1 is SGHRS, CDR2 YFSETQ, per germline. CDR3 loop: CASSLFGGTGANVLTF. Written as DNA, the CDR3 is TGCGCCAGCAGCTTGTTCGGCGGAACTGGGGCCAACGTCCTGACTTTC.

V and J are TRBV7-8 and TRBJ2-7, with 10 bases fitting TRBD2. CDR1 and CDR2 (germline): SGHVS, FQNEAQ. V was pared by 4 bases and J by 2 bases, with 14 bases of the junction left unmatched. The CDR3 length is 18 residues. CDR3 nucleotide sequence: TGTGCCAGCAGCTCCCGGCTAGCGGGAGAAGCAACGACCTACGAGCAGTACTTC. Translation: CASSSRLAGEATTYEQYF.

The chain carries TRBV30 and TRBJ1-2; 8 bases match TRBD1. Per the germline V gene, CDR1 is GTSNPN and CDR2 is SVGIG (reference sequence). The V and J ends lost 5 bases and 6 bases, in that order; junction bases with no gene match: 14. The length of the CDR3 is 15 residues. CDR3 residues: CAWGGPGQGVHGYTF. The CDR3 nucleotides read TGTGCCTGGGGTGGGCCCGGACAGGGTGTCCATGGCTACACCTTC.

The chain carries TRBV27 and TRBJ1-3; D is undetermined. V lost 0 bases and J 1 base, leaving 10 bases between the germline ends. The length of the CDR3 is 16 residues. Germline CDR1 reads MNHEY; CDR2 reads SMNVEV (reference sequence). As DNA, the CDR3 is TGTGCCAGCAGTTTATCTGGACCACTGTCTGGAAACACCATATATTTT. The encoded protein is CASSLSGPLSGNTIYF.

The genes are TRBV18 and TRBJ2-2, with D perhaps matching TRBD2 (6 bases). The CDR3 spans 13 residues. CDR1 KGHSH and CDR2 LQKENI come from the germline V gene. V lost 8 bases and J 5 bases, leaving 12 bases between the germline ends. The CDR3 DNA sequence: TGTGCCAGCCTCGGGGCGGGAACCGGGGAGCTGTTTTTT. Protein: CASLGAGTGELFF.

This chain joins TRBV6-4 and TRBJ2-7, with a tentative D call TRBD2 (6 bases). The CDR3 spans 15 residues. Germline CDR1 MRHNA, CDR2 SNTAGT. Between the trimmed V and J ends, which lost 6 bases and 2 bases, there was a span of 17 bases. The CDR3 sequence is CASSFLPGGAYEQYF. In DNA, the CDR3 is TGTGCCAGCAGCTTCCTGCCAGGAGGGGCCTACGAGCAGTACTTC.

The CDR3: CATSRDGGFGELFF. CDR3 sequence (DNA): TGTGCCACCAGCAGGGATGGGGGCTTCGGGGAGCTGTTTTTT. The V gene is TRBV15, the J gene TRBJ2-2; maybe TRBD1 (6 bases). This CDR3 contains 14 residues. Trimming removed 3 bases from V and 7 bases from J, with 12 bases in between. The germline CDR1 and CDR2 sequences are LNHNV and YYDKDF (reference sequence).

The rearrangement joins TRBV10-3 to TRBJ1-3; 9 bases match TRBD1. J lost 0 bases, V lost 7 bases, and 7 bases had no gene match. CDR1 and CDR2 from the germline V gene are ENHRY and SYGVKD. The CDR3 is made up of 16 amino acids. As DNA, the CDR3 is TGTGCCATCAAGGACAGGGGTCTTTTCTCTGGAAACACCATATATTTT. It specifies CAIKDRGLFSGNTIYF.

Turning to this clone: One junction end disagrees with the germline gene, perhaps due to a read error. The rearrangement uses TRBV6-4 and TRBJ2-7; D remains ambiguous. The CDR3 consists of 8 residues. The germline V gene encodes CDR1 MRHNA and CDR2 SNTAGT. The chain's CDR3 is CASSTRNF. The CDR3 DNA reads TGTGCCAGTTCAACCCGCAACTTC.

The chain joins TRBV28 to TRBJ2-5; D is uncertain. The germline gives CDR1 MDHEN, CDR2 SYDVKM. The V end was cut by 5 bases, the J end by 1 base, with 8 bases between. The CDR3 is made up of 13 amino acids. The CDR3 sequence: CASSLPVQETQYF. As DNA, the CDR3 is TGTGCCAGCAGTCTCCCAGTCCAAGAGACCCAGTACTTC.

This chain links TRBV7-6 with TRBJ1-4, with TRBD1 as a possible D gene (5 bases). V lost 5 bases and J 0 bases, leaving 16 bases between the germline ends. The germline gives CDR1 SGHVS, CDR2 FNYEAQ. The CDR3 consists of 17 residues. The CDR3 loop is CASSVTPMTATNEKLFF. The CDR3 DNA is TGTGCCAGCAGCGTTACCCCCATGACAGCAACTAATGAAAAACTGTTTTTT. Combining the CDR3 with reference TRBV7-6 and TRBJ1-4 gives the whole variable domain GAGVSQSPRYKVTKRGQDVALRCDPISGHVSLYWYRQALGQGPEFLTYFNYEAQQDKSGLPNDRFSAERPEGSISTLTIQRTEQRDSAMYRCASSVTPMTATNEKLFFGSGTQLSVL.

The CDR3 reads CASSSTGGTDTQYF. The CDR3 nucleotides are TGTGCCAGTAGTTCGACAGGGGGCACAGATACGCAGTATTTT. The V gene is TRBV19, the J gene TRBJ2-3; TRBD1 matches at 8 bases. The length of the CDR3 is 14 residues. Trimming at V came to 5 bases and at J to 1 base, leaving 2 bases not matched to a gene. Germline V gene sequence: CDR1 LNHDA, CDR2 SQIVND (reference sequence).

Here the CDR3 reads CASSEKGALGANVLTF. CDR3 in DNA: TGCGCCAGCAGTGAGAAGGGGGCGCTAGGGGCCAACGTCCTGACTTTC. The V and J genes are TRBV10-2 and TRBJ2-6, with 7 positions matching TRBD1. Germline trimming cut 2 bases from V and 4 bases from J; bases unmatched to any gene: 5. The CDR3 has 16 residues. CDR1 is WSHSY and CDR2 is SAAADI in the germline V gene.

This chain connects TRBV7-8 to TRBJ1-1; no definite D call. The CDR3 is 13 amino acids. The V end lost 5 bases, the J end lost 4 bases, and 11 bases lay between the germline ends. Germline values: CDR1 SGHVS, CDR2 FQNEAQ. The CDR3: CASSPTRTTEAFF. The CDR3 DNA follows: TGTGCCAGCAGCCCCACTCGGACCACTGAAGCTTTCTTT. The variable domain in full, with the rest retrieved from reference TRBV7-8 and TRBJ1-1, is GAGVSQSPRYKVAKRGQDVALRCDPISGHVSLFWYQQALGQGPEFLTYFQNEAQLDKSGLPSDRFFAERPEGSVSTLKIQRTQQEDSAVYLCASSPTRTTEAFFGQGTRLTVV.

The chain carries TRBV19 and TRBJ1-2, with a possible D match to TRBD1 (6 bases). Germline values: CDR1 LNHDA, CDR2 SQIVND (reference sequence). V was clipped by 4 bases and J by 3 bases, with 9 bases between them. The CDR3 loop spans 13 amino acids. The CDR3 is CASSTGTHYGYTF. In DNA form, the CDR3 reads TGTGCCAGTAGTACCGGGACACACTATGGCTACACCTTC.

V gene TRBV5-8 combines with J gene TRBJ2-7; D not certain. Germline CDR1 SGHTS, CDR2 YDEGEE. V shed 6 bases and J shed 10 bases, with 17 bases lying between them. The CDR3 runs to 12 residues. CDR3 nucleotides: TGTGCCAGCACCCCAGGTTGGGTGGGCCAGTACTTC. This codes for CASTPGWVGQYF.

The rearrangement joins TRBV5-6 to TRBJ1-1, with D possibly matching TRBD1 (5 bases). V was shortened by 6 bases and J by 1 base, with 16 bases between the two germline ends. Germline CDR1 SGHDT, CDR2 YYEEEE. The CDR3 consists of 15 residues. The CDR3 coding sequence is TGTGCCAGCATCACTCGGGGACCGAGGAACACTGAAGCTTTCTTT. It translates to CASITRGPRNTEAFF.

The rearrangement joins TRBV25-1 to TRBJ2-7; D might be TRBD1 (6 bases). Trimming shortened V by 0 bases and J by 2 bases, and 14 bases separated the two germline ends. The CDR3 sequence is 16 residues long. From germline, CDR1 is MGHDK and CDR2 SYGVNS. CDR3: CASSEYRTATPYEQYF. CDR3 DNA sequence: TGTGCCAGCAGTGAATACCGGACAGCTACTCCCTACGAGCAGTACTTC.

The CDR3 protein is CASSTAAGRDSPLHF. CDR3 sequence (DNA): TGTGCCAGCAGTACGGCAGCAGGACGGGATTCACCCCTCCACTTT. The chain uses TRBV6-5 and TRBJ1-6; the D is unclear. The CDR3 contains 15 residues. Trimming took 5 bases from V and 8 from J, leaving 16 bases between them. The germline CDR1 and CDR2 sequences are MNHEY and SVGAGI.

This clone was picked up a small number of times. The chain uses TRBV5-4 and TRBJ2-6; 7 bases align to TRBD1. Germline values: CDR1 SGHNT, CDR2 YYREEE (reference sequence). This CDR3 is built from 17 residues. The trim removed 0 bases at V and 4 bases at J, leaving 7 bases unmatched. The CDR3 sequence: CASSLGVTGDGANVLTF. The CDR3 bases are TGTGCCAGCAGCTTGGGCGTCACAGGGGACGGGGCCAACGTCCTGACTTTC.

V usage is TRBV2 and J usage is TRBJ2-7; 9 bases are a match to TRBD1. The CDR3 sequence is 13 residues long. The junction had 2 bases not matched to a gene; V was cut back by 3 bases and J by 5 bases. Looked up from germline, CDR1 is SNHLY and CDR2 is FYNNEI. The CDR3 spells CASSEDRGDEQYF. The CDR3 DNA follows: TGTGCCAGCAGTGAGGACAGGGGTGACGAGCAGTACTTC.

The chain uses TRBV30 and TRBJ1-4; D not certain. V was trimmed by 7 bases and J by 0 bases, leaving 9 bases between them. The CDR3 length is 13 residues. CDR1 is GTSNPN and CDR2 is SVGIG in the germline V gene (reference sequence). The DNA of the CDR3 is TGTGCCTCCTCGAGACCAACTAATGAAAAACTGTTTTTT. Its translation is CASSRPTNEKLFF.

This clone has just one count. V and J are TRBV9 and TRBJ2-3; TRBD1 might be the D (6 bases). CDR1 and CDR2 from the germline V gene are SGDLS and YYNGEE. V was clipped by 3 bases and J by 3 bases, with 11 bases between them. The CDR3 extends over 14 amino acids. The CDR3 sequence: CASSGGTGTDTQYF. DNA for the CDR3: TGTGCCAGCAGCGGAGGAACAGGGACAGATACGCAGTATTTT.

Here the CDR3 DNA reads TGTGCCTGGAGTGGCTGGTTAGTTGACGGGGAGCTGTTTTTT. Translated, it gives CAWSGWLVDGELFF. This rearrangement joins TRBV30 to TRBJ2-2; D not resolved. CDR3 length: 14 amino acids. Between the trimmed V and J ends, which lost 1 base and 7 bases, there was a span of 13 bases. Germline V gene data show CDR1 as GTSNPN and CDR2 as SVGIG (reference sequence). The full variable domain, its missing parts supplied by reference TRBV30 and TRBJ2-2, is SQTIHQWPATLVQPVGSPLSLECTVEGTSNPNLYWYRQAAGRGLQLLFYSVGIGQISSEVPQNLSASRPQDRQFILSSKKLLLSDSGFYLCAWSGWLVDGELFFGEGSRLTVL.